The rows below give T cell receptor beta chains drawn from one sample of a study of blood T cell repertoires in COVID-19. Only in-frame clones appear in the TCRdb table, and some are missing; sequencing was by immunoSEQ multiplex PCR. The sample yields about 71,000 clones, about 93% seen once. Sequenced sample: peripheral blood. The receptors were gathered from a woman older than 75 with acute or convalescent COVID-19. The CDR3 runs from the conserved cysteine through the conserved F or W. The D gene is left open where the match is weak. Part of the rows lack a size; the others show once, few, many or a class for expanded clones.

D,size,V,length,J,CDR3,DNA
TRBD2,NA,TRBV3-1/TRBV3-2,13,TRBJ2-7,CASSQGWRGEQYF,TGTGCCAGCAGCCAAGGGTGGCGGGGGGAGCAGTACTTC
NA,once,TRBV27,15,TRBJ2-7,CASTPLGRGHYEQYF,TGTGCCAGCACCCCCCTTGGGCGGGGGCACTACGAGCAGTACTTC
NA,once,TRBV5-1,12,TRBJ2-1,CASSLSGNEQFF,TGCGCCAGCAGCCTTAGTGGCAATGAGCAGTTCTTC
NA,NA,TRBV9,14,TRBJ2-3,CASSPRQGTDTQYF,TGTGCCAGCAGCCCCCGACAGGGCACAGATACGCAGTATTTT
TRBD2,NA,TRBV7-3,13,TRBJ2-5,CASSSAGEETQYF,TGTGCCAGCAGCTCAGCGGGGGAAGAGACCCAGTACTTC
TRBD1,NA,TRBV7-2,17,TRBJ2-6,CASSPDRGSSGANVLTF,TGTGCCAGCAGCCCGGACAGGGGTTCGTCTGGGGCCAACGTCCTGACTTTC
NA,NA,TRBV18,16,TRBJ1-4,CASSPTTTGFNEKLFF,TGTGCCAGCTCACCAACCACGACAGGCTTTAATGAAAAACTGTTTTTT
TRBD1,NA,TRBV5-1,17,TRBJ2-5,CASSFGTYRGSGETQYF,TGCGCCAGCAGCTTTGGGACCTACAGGGGAAGTGGCGAGACCCAGTACTTC
NA,NA,TRBV6-5,16,TRBJ1-3,CASSYSANIKSDTIYF,TGTGCCAGCAGTTACTCGGCCAATATAAAAAGTGACACCATATATTTT
TRBD2,NA,TRBV9,16,TRBJ2-3,CASSRELWGRGDTQYF,TGTGCCAGCAGTAGGGAGTTATGGGGGAGGGGAGATACGCAGTATTTT
NA,NA,TRBV28,15,TRBJ2-2,CASRRDRTNTGELFF,TGTGCCAGCCGGAGGGACCGAACGAACACCGGGGAGCTGTTTTTT
NA,NA,TRBV5-1,14,TRBJ2-5,CASSLGGPQETQYF,TGCGCCAGCAGCTTGGGAGGGCCCCAAGAGACCCAGTACTTC
NA,NA,TRBV7-2,15,TRBJ1-2,CASSLYRVINYGYTF,TGTGCCAGCAGCTTATACAGGGTTATAAACTATGGCTACACCTTC
TRBD1,NA,TRBV27,13,TRBJ2-7,CASSLGTGMEQYF,TGTGCCAGCAGTTTAGGGACAGGGATGGAGCAGTACTTC
NA,NA,TRBV18,15,TRBJ1-3,CASSPRTDSGNTIYF,TGTGCCAGCTCACCCCGGACAGACTCTGGAAACACCATATATTTT
NA,NA,TRBV5-1,14,TRBJ2-7,CASSFGTWNDEQYF,TGCGCCAGCAGCTTTGGGACATGGAACGACGAGCAGTACTTC
TRBD1,NA,TRBV2,15,TRBJ1-4,CASGGQGAGNEKLFF,TGTGCCAGCGGGGGACAGGGGGCCGGTAATGAAAAACTGTTTTTT
TRBD1,NA,TRBV2,17,TRBJ2-7,CASSEALWGQEIYEQYF,TGTGCCAGCAGTGAAGCGCTTTGGGGACAGGAGATTTACGAGCAGTACTTC
NA,NA,TRBV3-1/TRBV3-2,15,TRBJ2-5,CASSQALLGGETQYF,TGTGCCAGCAGCCAAGCCCTACTAGGAGGGGAGACCCAGTACTTC
NA,NA,TRBV7-9,14,TRBJ2-3,CASSLGWATDTQYF,TGTGCCAGCAGCTTAGGTTGGGCCACAGATACGCAGTATTTT
NA,NA,TRBV10-3,15,TRBJ2-3,CAISPGGISTDTQYF,TGTGCCATCAGCCCTGGGGGGATAAGCACAGATACGCAGTATTTT
NA,NA,TRBV24-1,15,TRBJ2-2,CATAGGGKRTGELFF,TGTGCCACCGCAGGCGGCGGGAAGCGAACCGGGGAGCTGTTTTTT
NA,NA,TRBV6-4,15,TRBJ1-3,CASPGRGSSGNTIYF,TGTGCCAGCCCCGGGAGAGGGAGCTCTGGAAACACCATATATTTT
NA,NA,TRBV6-5,15,TRBJ1-6,CASRRGGSYNSPLHF,TGTGCCAGCAGGCGGGGGGGCTCCTATAATTCACCCCTCCACTTT
NA,NA,TRBV18,16,TRBJ2-5,CASSPSFGGRTETQYF,TGTGCCAGCTCACCATCATTCGGGGGTAGGACGGAGACCCAGTACTTC
NA,NA,TRBV4-1,16,TRBJ2-5,CASSQDLPDFQETQYF,TGCGCCAGCAGCCAAGATCTGCCAGATTTTCAAGAGACCCAGTACTTC
TRBD1,NA,TRBV4-3,14,TRBJ1-1,CASSRDRANTEAFF,TGCGCCAGCAGCCGGGACAGAGCCAACACTGAAGCTTTCTTT
TRBD1,few,TRBV23-1,18,TRBJ2-1,CASSQSLWDRVGYNEQFF,TGCGCCAGCAGTCAATCGCTCTGGGACAGGGTGGGCTACAATGAGCAGTTCTTC
NA,NA,TRBV5-4,15,TRBJ1-6,CASRDRNRYNSPLHF,TGTGCCAGCAGGGACAGAAATAGATATAATTCACCCCTCCACTTT
NA,NA,TRBV5-1,15,TRBJ1-1,CASSPDSSRVTEAFF,TGCGCCAGCAGCCCGGACAGCTCGAGGGTGACTGAAGCTTTCTTT
NA,NA,TRBV6-6,14,TRBJ1-1,CASSLRASSTEAFF,TGTGCCAGCAGTTTGCGGGCCTCGTCCACTGAAGCTTTCTTT
TRBD1,NA,TRBV16,15,TRBJ1-2,CASSHGTGGNYGYTF,TGTGCCAGCAGCCATGGGACAGGCGGAAACTATGGCTACACCTTC
NA,NA,TRBV11-2,13,TRBJ2-5,CASSFEQQETQYF,TGTGCCAGCAGCTTTGAACAGCAAGAGACCCAGTACTTC
TRBD2,NA,TRBV18,15,TRBJ2-3,CASSPQSGSKDTQYF,TGTGCCAGCTCACCACAGAGCGGGAGCAAGGATACGCAGTATTTT
TRBD1,few,TRBV14,14,TRBJ1-1,CASSVRQGGSEAFF,TGTGCCAGCAGCGTCAGACAGGGCGGGTCTGAAGCTTTCTTT
TRBD1,NA,TRBV27,16,TRBJ1-1,CASSYMDRLGNTEAFF,TGTGCCAGCAGTTATATGGACAGGTTGGGGAACACTGAAGCTTTCTTT
NA,NA,TRBV24-1,14,TRBJ2-1,CATSDWASVVEGFF,TGTGCCACCAGTGATTGGGCCTCCGTAGTTGAGGGGTTCTTC
TRBD1,NA,TRBV28,16,TRBJ2-6,CATRGQGRGGANVLTF,TGTGCCACCAGGGGACAGGGGCGCGGTGGGGCCAACGTCCTGACTTTC
TRBD1,NA,TRBV3-1/TRBV3-2,15,TRBJ1-2,CASSQDSRGRGGYTF,TGTGCCAGCAGCCAAGACTCCAGGGGCAGGGGGGGCTACACCTTC
TRBD1,NA,TRBV5-1,14,TRBJ2-7,CASRWQGAVDEQYF,TGCGCCAGTCGGTGGCAGGGGGCCGTCGACGAGCAGTACTTC
NA,once,TRBV21-1,16,TRBJ1-1,CASSKEAGESNTEAFF,TGTGCCAGCAGCAAAGAGGCGGGGGAGTCGAACACTGAAGCTTTCTTT
TRBD1,once,TRBV28,15,TRBJ1-2,CASSRQGSANYGYTF,TGTGCCAGCAGTCGACAGGGCTCGGCTAACTATGGCTACACCTTC
NA,NA,TRBV5-5,14,TRBJ1-1,CASSLWDIGAEAFF,TGTGCCAGCAGCTTGTGGGACATTGGAGCTGAAGCTTTCTTT
TRBD1,NA,TRBV18,13,TRBJ2-7,CASSPEQGIEQYF,TGTGCCAGCTCACCAGAACAGGGGATCGAGCAGTACTTC
TRBD1,NA,TRBV19,14,TRBJ2-2,CASSLDRAAGELFF,TGTGCCAGTAGTCTTGACAGGGCTGCCGGGGAGCTGTTTTTT
NA,NA,TRBV11-2,14,TRBJ1-5,CASSLRGGNQPQHF,TGTGCCAGCAGCTTAAGGGGCGGCAATCAGCCCCAGCATTTT
NA,few,TRBV6-1,16,TRBJ2-1,CASSEREGQGRDEQFF,TGTGCCAGCAGTGAACGGGAGGGACAGGGCCGAGATGAGCAGTTCTTC
TRBD1,NA,TRBV5-1,13,TRBJ2-5,CASSRDSEETQYF,TGCGCCAGCAGCCGGGACAGTGAAGAGACCCAGTACTTC
TRBD2,NA,TRBV15,17,TRBJ2-7,CATSRGLAGESGYEQYF,TGTGCCACCAGCAGGGGACTAGCGGGAGAGTCAGGGTACGAGCAGTACTTC